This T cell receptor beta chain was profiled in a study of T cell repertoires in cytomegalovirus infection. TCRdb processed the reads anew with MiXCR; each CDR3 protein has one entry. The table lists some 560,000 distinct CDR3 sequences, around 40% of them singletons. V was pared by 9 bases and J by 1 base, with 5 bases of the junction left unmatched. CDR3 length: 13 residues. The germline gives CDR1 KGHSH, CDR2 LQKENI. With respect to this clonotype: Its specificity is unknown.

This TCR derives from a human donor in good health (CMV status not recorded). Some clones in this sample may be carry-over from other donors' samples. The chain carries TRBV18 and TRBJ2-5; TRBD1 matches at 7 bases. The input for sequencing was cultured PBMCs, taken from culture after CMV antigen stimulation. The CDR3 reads CASFRDSQETQYF. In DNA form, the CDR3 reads TGTGCCAGTTTCCGGGACAGCCAAGAGACCCAGTACTTC.